This passage covers 6 T cell receptor beta chains from one sample sequenced in a study of T and B cells in COVID-19 patients. Multiplex PCR with BIOMED2 TRB-A/B primer pools amplified TRB rearrangements. TCRdb independently ran MiXCR on the multiplex PCR reads; one entry per CDR3 protein. This table holds 6,500 to 10,000 distinct CDR3 sequences, 25% to 30% found once. From blood, about 250-500 ng of genomic DNA served as TRB template. Sequencing used blood. These receptors were taken from a human donor with active COVID-19.

The chain couples TRBV14 to TRBJ1-5; D ambiguous. CDR3 size: 15 residues. Germline lookup yields CDR1 SGHDN and CDR2 FVKESK. Trimming removed 2 bases at V and 4 bases at J, with 12 bases between. The CDR3: CASSQRGSGNQPQHF. The CDR3 DNA sequence: TGTGCCAGCAGCCAACGAGGGTCAGGAAATCAGCCCCAGCATTTT.

The V gene is TRBV28, the J gene TRBJ1-3; tentative D call: TRBD1 (5 bases). This CDR3 is 16 amino acids long. V shed 5 bases and J shed 0 bases, with 14 bases lying between them. Germline assignment: CDR1 MDHEN and CDR2 SYDVKM. The chain's CDR3 is CASSHGGGYSGNTIYF. CDR3 nucleotide sequence: TGTGCCAGCAGTCACGGGGGGGGGTACTCTGGAAACACCATATATTTT.

This clonotype was seen more than once but under ten times. CDR3: CATSRVRGNTEAFF. In DNA form, the CDR3 reads TGTGCCACCAGCAGAGTGCGGGGGAACACTGAAGCTTTCTTT. The chain couples TRBV15 to TRBJ1-1, with D hard to call. Per germline, CDR1 LNHNV and CDR2 YYDKDF (reference sequence). This CDR3 has 14 amino acids. Trimming stripped 1 base from V and 1 base from J, with 7 bases between.

The chain couples TRBV5-1 to TRBJ1-5, with 8 bases fitting TRBD1. Per the germline V gene, CDR1 is SGHRS and CDR2 is YFSETQ. V trimming: 0 bases; J trimming: 5 bases; junction bases outside the gene matches: 1. The CDR3 extends over 14 amino acids. Here the CDR3 reads CASSLAQGDQPQHF. For the CDR3, the DNA is TGCGCCAGCAGCTTGGCACAGGGGGATCAGCCCCAGCATTTT. Together with reference TRBV5-1 and TRBJ1-5, the CDR3 gives the full variable domain: KAGVTQTPRYLIKTRGQQVTLSCSPISGHRSVSWYQQTPGQGLQFLFEYFSETQRNKGNFPGRFSGRQFSNSRSEMNVSTLELGDSALYLCASSLAQGDQPQHFGDGTRLSIL.

This chain joins TRBV27 and TRBJ2-3; TRBD2 is a possible D gene (6 bases). The CDR3 consists of 13 residues. Per the germline V gene, CDR1 is MNHEY and CDR2 is SMNVEV (reference sequence). Trimming took 3 bases from V and 6 from J, leaving 10 bases between them. Written as DNA, the CDR3 is TGTGCCAGCAGTTTTGGGGGGAGGGATACGCAGTATTTT. Amino acid sequence: CASSFGGRDTQYF.

The rearrangement links TRBV7-9 to TRBJ1-1; the D is unclear. The CDR3 is 12 amino acids. Germline V lookup: CDR1 SEHNR, CDR2 FQNEAQ (reference sequence). V dropped 4 bases and J dropped 6 bases, with 9 bases sitting between them. The CDR3 sequence: CASSSGIAEAFF. DNA of the CDR3: TGTGCCAGCAGCTCAGGAATAGCTGAAGCTTTCTTT.